This T cell receptor (beta chain) stems from a study of blood T cell repertoires in COVID-19. The CDR3 has 13 amino acids. Germline assignment: CDR1 SGDLS and CDR2 YYNGEE. V was clipped by 4 bases and J by 5 bases, with 13 bases between them. Some clones are missing from TCRdb's copy, which holds only in-frame ones; the method was immunoSEQ multiplex PCR. The sample lists nearly 300,000 clones; roughly 88% were seen once. The source of this sequence is a woman aged 25-40 years who had recovered from COVID-19. This chain connects TRBV9 to TRBJ2-7; perhaps TRBD1 as D (6 bases). The sample consisted of peripheral blood. CDR3 DNA: TGTGCCAGCAGCCCTCAGGGGCAGCACGAGCAGTACTTC. Its translation: CASSPQGQHEQYF.